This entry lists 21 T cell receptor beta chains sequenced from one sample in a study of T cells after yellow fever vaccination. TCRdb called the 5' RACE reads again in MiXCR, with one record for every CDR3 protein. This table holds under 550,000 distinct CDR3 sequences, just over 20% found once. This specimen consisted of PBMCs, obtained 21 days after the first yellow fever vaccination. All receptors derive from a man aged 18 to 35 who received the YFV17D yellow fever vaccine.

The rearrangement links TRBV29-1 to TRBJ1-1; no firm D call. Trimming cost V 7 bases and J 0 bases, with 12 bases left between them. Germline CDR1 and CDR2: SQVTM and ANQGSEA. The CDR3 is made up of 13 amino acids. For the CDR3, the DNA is TGCAGCGCAATCCTAGTTCTGAACACTGAAGCTTTCTTT. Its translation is CSAILVLNTEAFF.

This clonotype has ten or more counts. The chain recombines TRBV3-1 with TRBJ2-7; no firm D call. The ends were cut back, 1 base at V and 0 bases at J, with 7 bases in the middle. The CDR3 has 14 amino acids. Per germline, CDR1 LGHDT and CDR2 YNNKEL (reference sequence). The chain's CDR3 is CASSQVPASYEQYF. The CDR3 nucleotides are TGTGCCAGCAGCCAAGTTCCGGCCTCCTACGAGCAGTACTTC.

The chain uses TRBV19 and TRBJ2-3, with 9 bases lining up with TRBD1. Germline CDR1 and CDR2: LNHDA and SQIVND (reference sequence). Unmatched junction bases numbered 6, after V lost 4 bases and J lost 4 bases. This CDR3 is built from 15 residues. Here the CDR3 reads CASSKDRGGADTQYF. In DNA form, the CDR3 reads TGTGCCAGTAGTAAAGACAGGGGGGGAGCAGATACGCAGTATTTT.

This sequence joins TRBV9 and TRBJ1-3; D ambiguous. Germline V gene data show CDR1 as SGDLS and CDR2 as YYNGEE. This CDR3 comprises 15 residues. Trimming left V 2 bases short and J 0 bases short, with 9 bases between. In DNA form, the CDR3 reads TGTGCCAGCAGCGTCAACAGCCCCTCTGGAAACACCATATATTTT. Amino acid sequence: CASSVNSPSGNTIYF.

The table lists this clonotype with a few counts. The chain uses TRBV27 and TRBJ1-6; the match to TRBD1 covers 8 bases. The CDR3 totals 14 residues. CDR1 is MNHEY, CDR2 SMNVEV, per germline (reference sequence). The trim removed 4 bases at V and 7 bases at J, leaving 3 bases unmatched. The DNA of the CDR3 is TGTGCCAGCAGTTCAGACAGGGGCAATTCACCCCTCCACTTT. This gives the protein CASSSDRGNSPLHF.

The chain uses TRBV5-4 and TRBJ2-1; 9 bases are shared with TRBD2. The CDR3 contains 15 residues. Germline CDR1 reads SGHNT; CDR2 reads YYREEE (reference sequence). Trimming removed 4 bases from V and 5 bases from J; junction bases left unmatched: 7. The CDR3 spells CASSPRGGGDNEQFF. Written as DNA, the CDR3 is TGTGCCAGCAGCCCGCGGGGGGGGGGTGACAATGAGCAGTTCTTC.

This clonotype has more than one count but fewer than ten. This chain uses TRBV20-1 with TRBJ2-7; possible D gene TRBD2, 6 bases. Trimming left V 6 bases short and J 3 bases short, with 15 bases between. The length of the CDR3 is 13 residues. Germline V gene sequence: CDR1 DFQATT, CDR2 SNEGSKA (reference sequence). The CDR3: CSARSGLLYEQYV. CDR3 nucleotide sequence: TGCAGTGCAAGATCGGGACTGCTCTACGAGCAGTACGTC.

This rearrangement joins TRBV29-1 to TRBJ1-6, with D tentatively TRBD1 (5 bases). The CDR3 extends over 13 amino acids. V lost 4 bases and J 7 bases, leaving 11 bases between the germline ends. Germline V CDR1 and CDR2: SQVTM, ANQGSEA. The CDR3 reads CSVGQGGNSPLHF. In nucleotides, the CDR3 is TGCAGCGTTGGGCAGGGCGGCAATTCACCCCTCCACTTT.

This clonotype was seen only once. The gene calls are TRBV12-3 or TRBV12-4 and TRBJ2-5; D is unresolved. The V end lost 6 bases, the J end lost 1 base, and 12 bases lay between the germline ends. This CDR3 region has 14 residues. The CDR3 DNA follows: TGTGCCAGCAGCCCCAGCTGGGGCCAAGAGACCCAGTACTTC. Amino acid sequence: CASSPSWGQETQYF.

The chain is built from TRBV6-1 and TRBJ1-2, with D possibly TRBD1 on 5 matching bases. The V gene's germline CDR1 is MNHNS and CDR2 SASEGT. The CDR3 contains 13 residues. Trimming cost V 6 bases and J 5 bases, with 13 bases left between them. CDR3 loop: CASSRLQGYGYTF. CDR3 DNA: TGTGCCAGCAGCCGCCTTCAGGGATATGGCTACACCTTC.

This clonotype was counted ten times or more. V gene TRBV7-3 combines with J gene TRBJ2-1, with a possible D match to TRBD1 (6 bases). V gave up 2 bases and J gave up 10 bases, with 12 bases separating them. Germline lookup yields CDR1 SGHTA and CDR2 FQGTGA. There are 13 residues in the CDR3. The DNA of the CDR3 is TGTGCCAGCAGCTTAGTGGCAGGGGAAGAGCAGTTCTTC. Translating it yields CASSLVAGEEQFF. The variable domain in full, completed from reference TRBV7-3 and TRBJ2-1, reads GAGVSQTPSNKVTEKGKYVELRCDPISGHTALYWYRQSLGQGPEFLIYFQGTGAADDSGLPNDRFFAVRPEGSVSTLKIQRTERGDSAVYLCASSLVAGEEQFFGPGTRLTVL.

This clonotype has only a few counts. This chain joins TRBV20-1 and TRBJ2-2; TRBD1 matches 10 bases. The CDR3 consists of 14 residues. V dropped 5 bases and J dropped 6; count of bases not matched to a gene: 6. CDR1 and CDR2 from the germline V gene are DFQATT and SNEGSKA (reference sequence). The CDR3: CSAPAGTGAGELFF. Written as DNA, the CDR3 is TGCAGTGCTCCCGCCGGGACAGGGGCCGGGGAGCTGTTTTTT.

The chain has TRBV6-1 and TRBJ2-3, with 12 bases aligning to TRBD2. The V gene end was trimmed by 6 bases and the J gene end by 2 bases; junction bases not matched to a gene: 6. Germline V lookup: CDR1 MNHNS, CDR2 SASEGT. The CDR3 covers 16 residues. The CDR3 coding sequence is TGTGCCAGCAGGGCTACTAGCGGGGGGATCACAGATACGCAGTATTTT. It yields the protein CASRATSGGITDTQYF.

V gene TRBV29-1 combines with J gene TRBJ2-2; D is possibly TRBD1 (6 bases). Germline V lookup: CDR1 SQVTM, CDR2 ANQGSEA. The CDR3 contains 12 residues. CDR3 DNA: TGCAGTCAACAGGGGAACACCGGGGAGCTGTTTTTT. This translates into CSQQGNTGELFF.

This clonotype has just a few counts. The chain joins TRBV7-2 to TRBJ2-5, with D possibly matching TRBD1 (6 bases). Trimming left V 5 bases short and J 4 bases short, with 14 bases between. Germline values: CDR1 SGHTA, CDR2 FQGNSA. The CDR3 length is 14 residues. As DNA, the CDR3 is TGTGCCAGCAGCCCAAATAGACAGGCAGAGACCCAGTACTTC. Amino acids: CASSPNRQAETQYF.

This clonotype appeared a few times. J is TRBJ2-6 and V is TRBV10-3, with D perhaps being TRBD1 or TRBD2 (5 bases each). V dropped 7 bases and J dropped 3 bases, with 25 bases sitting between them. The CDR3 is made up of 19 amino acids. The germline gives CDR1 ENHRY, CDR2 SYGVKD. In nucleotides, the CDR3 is TGTGCCATCACTCCCACCGGGTTGGGGGTGTTTGGTGGGGCCAACGTCCTGACTTTC. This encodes CAITPTGLGVFGGANVLTF.

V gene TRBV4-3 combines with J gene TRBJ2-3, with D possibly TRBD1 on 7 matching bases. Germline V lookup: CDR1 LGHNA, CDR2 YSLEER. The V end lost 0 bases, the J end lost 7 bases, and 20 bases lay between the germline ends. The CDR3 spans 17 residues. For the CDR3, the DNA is TGCGCCAGCAGCCAAGATCGGCTAAACAGGGGAGGATATACGCAGTATTTT. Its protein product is CASSQDRLNRGGYTQYF.

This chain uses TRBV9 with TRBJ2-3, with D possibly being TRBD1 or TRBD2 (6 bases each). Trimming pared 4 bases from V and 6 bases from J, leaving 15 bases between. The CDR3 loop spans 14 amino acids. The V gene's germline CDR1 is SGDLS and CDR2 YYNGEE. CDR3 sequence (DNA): TGTGCCAGCAGCTTTAGGGGGGCCGGGGATACGCAGTATTTT. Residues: CASSFRGAGDTQYF.

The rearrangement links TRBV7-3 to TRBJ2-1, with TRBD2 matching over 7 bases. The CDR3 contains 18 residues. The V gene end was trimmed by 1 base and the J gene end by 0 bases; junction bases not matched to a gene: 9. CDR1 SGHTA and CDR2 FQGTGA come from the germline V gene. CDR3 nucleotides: TGTGCCAGCAGCTTAAGGAGCTCGCTAGCGGCCTCCTACAATGAGCAGTTCTTC. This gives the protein CASSLRSSLAASYNEQFF.

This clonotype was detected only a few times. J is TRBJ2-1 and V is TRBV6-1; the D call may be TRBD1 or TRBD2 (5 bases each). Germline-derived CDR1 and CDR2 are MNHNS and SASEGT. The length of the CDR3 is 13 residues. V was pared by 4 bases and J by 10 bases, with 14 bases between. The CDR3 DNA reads TGTGCCAGCAGTGGGCTTCTAGAGGGGGAGCAGTTCTTC. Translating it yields CASSGLLEGEQFF.

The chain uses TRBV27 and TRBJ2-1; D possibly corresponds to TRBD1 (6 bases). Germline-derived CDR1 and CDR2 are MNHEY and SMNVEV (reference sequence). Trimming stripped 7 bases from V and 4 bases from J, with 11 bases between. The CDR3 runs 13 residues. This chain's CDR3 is CASMKGVYNEQFF. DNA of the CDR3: TGTGCCAGCATGAAGGGGGTTTACAATGAGCAGTTCTTC.